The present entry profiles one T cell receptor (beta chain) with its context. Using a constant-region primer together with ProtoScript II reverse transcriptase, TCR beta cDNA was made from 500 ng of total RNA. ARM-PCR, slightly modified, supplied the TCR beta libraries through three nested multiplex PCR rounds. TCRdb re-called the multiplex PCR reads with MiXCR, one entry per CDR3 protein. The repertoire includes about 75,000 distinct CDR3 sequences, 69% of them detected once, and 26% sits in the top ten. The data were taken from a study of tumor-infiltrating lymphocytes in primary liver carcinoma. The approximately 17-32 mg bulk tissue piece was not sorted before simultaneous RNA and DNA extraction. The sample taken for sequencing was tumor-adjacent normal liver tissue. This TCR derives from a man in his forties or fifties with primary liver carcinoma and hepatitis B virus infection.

In nucleotides, the CDR3 is TGTGCCAGCAGCCAAGACCGAGCGGGAGCAAGCGATACGCAGTATTTT. The encoded protein is CASSQDRAGASDTQYF. The rearrangement joins TRBV4-2 to TRBJ2-3; TRBD2 agrees at 8 bases. The germline V gene has CDR1 LGHNA and CDR2 YNFKEQ. This CDR3 is 16 amino acids long. V was pared by 0 bases and J by 6 bases, with 8 bases of the junction left unmatched.